These 20 T cell receptor beta chains share one sample of origin, sequenced in a study of metastatic and nonmetastatic thyroid tumors. The entire patient cohort was treatment-naive prior to thyroid surgery. TCRdb reanalyzed the PCR reads via MiXCR. Here the sample spans about 20,000 clones, about 16% being singletons. What was sequenced was tumor tissue. The origin of the receptors is a female donor with papillary thyroid cancer or a benign thyroid nodule (not recorded which). Some clones in this sample may be carry-over from other donors' samples.

The chain has TRBV6-1 and TRBJ1-3, with 8 bases identical to TRBD1. The CDR3 contains 15 residues. V lost 7 bases and J lost 2; bases outside the gene matches: 7. The germline V gene has CDR1 MNHNS and CDR2 SASEGT. Here the CDR3 reads CASMVTTGAGNTIYF. The CDR3 nucleotides are TGTGCCAGCATGGTTACGACAGGGGCTGGAAACACCATATATTTT.

Ten or more counts support this clone. The chain joins TRBV15 to TRBJ2-5; possible D gene TRBD1, 6 bases. The CDR3 is made up of 14 amino acids. The V end lost 3 bases, the J end lost 4 bases, and 12 bases lay between the germline ends. Germline V gene lookup returns CDR1 LNHNV and CDR2 YYDKDF (reference sequence). DNA for the CDR3: TGTGCCACCAGCAGGTTTGTGGGGGCAGAGACCCAGTACTTC. Translated: CATSRFVGAETQYF. The whole variable domain, remainder taken from reference TRBV15 and TRBJ2-5, is DAMVIQNPRYQVTQFGKPVTLSCSQTLNHNVMYWYQQKSSQAPKLLFHYYDKDFNNEADTPDNFQSRRPNTSFCFLDIRSPGLGDTAMYLCATSRFVGAETQYFGPGTRLLVL.

In its sample, this clone is large. The chain carries TRBV3-1 and TRBJ2-7; D is undetermined. Germline-derived CDR1 and CDR2 are LGHDT and YNNKEL (reference sequence). CDR3 length: 14 residues. V lost 5 bases and J lost 5, with 16 bases in between. The CDR3 spells CASSDEFDLNEQYF. Here the CDR3 DNA reads TGTGCCAGCAGCGACGAATTTGACCTCAACGAGCAGTACTTC.

In this sample, this clone turned up many times. The chain is built from TRBV20-1 and TRBJ2-1, with 11 bases matching TRBD2. Per the germline V gene, CDR1 is DFQATT and CDR2 is SNEGSKA (reference sequence). The CDR3 is made up of 15 amino acids. V was clipped by 5 bases and J by 7 bases; unmatched bases: 10. The DNA of the CDR3 is TGCAGTGCTCCTCTGACTAGCGGGATCGATAATGAGCAGTTCTTC. Translated, it gives CSAPLTSGIDNEQFF.

This clone appeared many times. The chain recombines TRBV6-1 with TRBJ1-5, with D hard to call. Germline V CDR1 and CDR2: MNHNS, SASEGT. The CDR3 is 16 amino acids. Trimming took 6 bases from V and 4 from J, leaving 19 bases between them. This CDR3 is CASSESFGERNQPQHF. CDR3 in DNA: TGTGCCAGCAGCGAAAGCTTCGGGGAACGGAATCAGCCCCAGCATTTT.

J is TRBJ1-6 and V is TRBV6-1; 7 bases fit TRBD1. V lost 10 bases, J lost 9 bases, and 15 bases stayed unmatched. This CDR3 has 15 amino acids. Germline lookup yields CDR1 MNHNS and CDR2 SASEGT. This CDR3 is CAIREGAGGFSPLHF. The CDR3 coding sequence is TGTGCCATCAGAGAAGGGGCAGGGGGTTTTTCACCCCTCCACTTT.

With respect to this clone: A much larger clone sits a single nucleotide away, making a read error possible. The sample carries other DNA sequences with the same CDR3. The rearrangement links TRBV27 to TRBJ2-3, with TRBD2 matching 7 bases. The CDR3 is 17 amino acids. Germline V gene data show CDR1 as MNHEY and CDR2 as SMNVEV (reference sequence). The CDR3: CASSLTFAGVIIDTQYF. The CDR3 DNA sequence: TGTGCCAGCAGTCTCACTTTCGCGGGGGTGATCATAGATACTCAGTATTTT.

Many counts were recorded for this clone. DNA of the CDR3: TGTGCCAGCAGCTTTAAGAATGAGCAGTTCTTC. This gives the protein CASSFKNEQFF. The rearrangement joins TRBV5-8 to TRBJ2-1; D is unresolved. The V end lost 2 bases, the J end lost 7 bases, and 4 bases lay between the germline ends. The CDR3 runs to 11 residues. In germline, CDR1 is SGHTS, CDR2 YDEGEE.

V and J are TRBV5-1 and TRBJ2-3; 8 bases map to TRBD2. CDR3 length: 16 amino acids. The V segment lost 4 bases and the J segment 5 bases; nucleotides outside the gene matches: 12. Germline assignment: CDR1 SGHRS and CDR2 YFSETQ. The CDR3 reads CASSQGTGGPKDTQYF. The DNA of the CDR3 is TGCGCCAGCAGCCAGGGAACGGGGGGGCCGAAAGATACGCAGTATTTT.

This clone was recorded at least ten times. The J gene is TRBJ2-1, the V gene TRBV11-2; 8 nucleotides agree with TRBD2. CDR1 is SGHAT, CDR2 FQNNGV, per germline. The CDR3 has 15 amino acids. J gave up 0 bases and V 5 bases, and 3 bases lay outside the gene matches. The CDR3 DNA reads TGTGCCAGCAGCCTTGGGACTAGCTCCTACAATGAGCAGTTCTTC. It yields the protein CASSLGTSSYNEQFF.

This clone has more than one count but fewer than ten. The rearrangement uses TRBV15 and TRBJ2-7; D ambiguous. Trimming pared 4 bases from V and 2 bases from J, leaving 9 bases between. The length of the CDR3 is 13 residues. Germline CDR1 reads LNHNV; CDR2 reads YYDKDF (reference sequence). The CDR3 DNA follows: TGTGCCACCAGCATATACAGCCCCTACGAGCAGTACTTC. It yields the protein CATSIYSPYEQYF.

This clone was counted at least ten times. This clone may be a read error of a much larger clone one base away. The sample carries other DNA sequences with the same CDR3. This chain uses TRBV7-2 with TRBJ2-7, with 9 bases identical to TRBD1. This CDR3 is built from 15 residues. Per germline, CDR1 SGHTA and CDR2 FQGNSA. The V gene end was trimmed by 1 base and the J gene end by 7 bases; junction bases not matched to a gene: 8. The CDR3 sequence: CASSLGDRASSEQYF. The CDR3 DNA is TGTGCCAGCAGCTTAGGGGACAGGGCAAGTAGTGAGCAGTACTTC. The whole variable domain, filled in from reference TRBV7-2 and TRBJ2-7, reads GAGVSQSPSNKVTEKGKDVELRCDPISGHTALYWYRQSLGQGLEFLIYFQGNSAPDKSGLPSDRFSAERTGGSVSTLTIQRTQQEDSAVYLCASSLGDRASSEQYFGPGTRLTVT.

This clone was seen repeatedly, ten times or more. This chain uses TRBV19 with TRBJ2-6; perhaps D is TRBD1 or TRBD2 (5 bases each). Trimming took 7 bases from V and 2 from J, leaving 9 bases between them. In germline, CDR1 is LNHDA, CDR2 SQIVND (reference sequence). The CDR3 length is 14 residues. The CDR3 protein is CASKWGPGANVLTF. CDR3 in DNA: TGTGCCAGTAAGTGGGGACCTGGGGCCAACGTCCTGACTTTC.

This clone ranks as medium-sized. This chain links TRBV3-1 with TRBJ2-7; tentatively, D is TRBD2 (5 bases). The CDR3 extends over 12 amino acids. The germline V gene encodes CDR1 LGHDT and CDR2 YNNKEL (reference sequence). Trimming left V 4 bases short and J 6 bases short, with 10 bases between. The CDR3 loop reads CASSPRSGEQYF. The CDR3 DNA sequence: TGTGCCAGCAGCCCACGGAGCGGCGAGCAGTACTTC.

This clone has ten or more counts. The V call is TRBV4-1, the J call TRBJ1-6, with a possible D match to TRBD1 (6 bases). Trimming cost V 2 bases and J 5 bases, with 10 bases left between them. Germline V gene lookup returns CDR1 MGHRA and CDR2 YSYEKL. The CDR3 loop spans 15 amino acids. CDR3 DNA sequence: TGCGCCAGCAGCCAACAGGAGGGGGATAATTCACCCCTCCACTTT. Residues: CASSQQEGDNSPLHF.

This clone was picked up many times. The genes are TRBV6-5 and TRBJ2-2; 12 bases fit TRBD2. V trimming: 1 base; J trimming: 1 base; junction bases outside the gene matches: 4. CDR1 MNHEY and CDR2 SVGAGI come from the germline V gene. This CDR3 spans 18 amino acids. The CDR3 nucleotides read TGTGCCAGCAGTTACTACACGACTAGCGGGAGGAACACCGGGGAGCTGTTTTTT. Translation gives CASSYYTTSGRNTGELFF.

This clone is judged medium-sized. The rearrangement uses TRBV19 and TRBJ2-5; tentatively, D is TRBD1 (6 bases). Trimming removed 6 bases at V and 0 bases at J, with 8 bases between. The germline V gene encodes CDR1 LNHDA and CDR2 SQIVND (reference sequence). This CDR3 has 13 residues. DNA for the CDR3: TGTGCCAGTAGCGGACAGAACCAAGAGACCCAGTACTTC. This sequence encodes CASSGQNQETQYF.

The sample holds many counts of this clone. The chain combines TRBV7-9 with TRBJ1-1; no definite D call. This CDR3 comprises 14 residues. Trimming removed 5 bases from V and 3 bases from J, with 13 bases in between. Germline V lookup: CDR1 SEHNR, CDR2 FQNEAQ (reference sequence). The CDR3 spells CASSRKVKDTEAFF. In DNA, the CDR3 is TGTGCCAGCAGCCGGAAGGTTAAGGACACTGAAGCTTTCTTT.

Worth noting for this clone: Being one base from a much bigger clone, this may be a read error. The chain couples TRBV7-9 to TRBJ1-6; D is undetermined. Trimming pared 1 base from V and 10 bases from J, leaving 14 bases between. The CDR3 covers 15 residues. Germline assignment: CDR1 SEHNR and CDR2 FQNEAQ (reference sequence). The DNA for the CDR3 is TGTGCCAGCAGCTTAGTAAATTTCAGAGACTCACCCCTCCACTTT. Amino acids: CASSLVNFRDSPLHF. The entire variable domain, with the rest obtained from reference TRBV7-9 and TRBJ1-6, is as follows: DTGVSQNPRHKITKRGQNVTFRCDPISEHNRLYWYRQTLGQGPEFLTYFQNEAQLEKSRLLSDRFSAERPKGSFSTLEIQRTEQGDSAMYLCASSLVNFRDSPLHFGNGTRLTVT.

This clone was detected ten times or more. Germline is not matched at one junction end, which may reflect a read error. This chain joins TRBV7-7 and TRBJ1-3, with D tentatively TRBD1 (5 bases). The CDR3 has 14 amino acids. Looked up from germline, CDR1 is SSHAT and CDR2 is FNYEAQ (reference sequence). As DNA, the CDR3 is TGTGCTAGCAGCCCCGGGGGGTATGGAAACACCATATATTTT. Amino acid sequence: CASSPGGYGNTIYF.